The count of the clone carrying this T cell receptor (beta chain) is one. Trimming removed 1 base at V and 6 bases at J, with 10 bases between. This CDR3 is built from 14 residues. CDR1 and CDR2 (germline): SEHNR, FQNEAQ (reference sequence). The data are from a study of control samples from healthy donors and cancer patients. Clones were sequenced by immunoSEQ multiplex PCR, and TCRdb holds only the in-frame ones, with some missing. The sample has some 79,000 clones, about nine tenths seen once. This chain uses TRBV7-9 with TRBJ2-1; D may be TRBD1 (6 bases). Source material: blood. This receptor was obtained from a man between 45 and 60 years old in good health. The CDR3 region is CASSLGGTTNEQFF. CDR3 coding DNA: TGTGCCAGCAGCTTAGGTGGGACAACCAATGAGCAGTTCTTC. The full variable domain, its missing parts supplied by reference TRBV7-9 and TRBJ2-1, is DTGVSQNPRHKITKRGQNVTFRCDPISEHNRLYWYRQTLGQGPEFLTYFQNEAQLEKSRLLSDRFSAERPKGSFSTLEIQRTEQGDSAMYLCASSLGGTTNEQFFGPGTRLTVL.